This T cell receptor (beta chain) emerged from a study of vaccination and CD4 T cells after COVID-19. Treatment: approximately 9-day PBMC culture with coronavirus spike peptide pools or control peptides (ViraFEST assay). Gathering of the CD4+ T cells, from the unexposed donor, took place before the COVID-19 pandemic (2011-2018). Cultured CD4+ T-cell DNA underwent Oncomine TCR Beta short-read sequencing. Cultured CD4+ T cells yielded the extracted genomic DNA. TCRdb re-analysed the PCR reads in MiXCR, keeping a single row per CDR3 protein. This sample has 8,500 to 10,000 distinct CDR3 sequences, with 30% to 35% found just once. Note on this clonotype: The antigen remains undetermined.

The sequencing input was CD4+ T cells from blood, cultured in vitro. The receptor comes from a human donor in good health.

DNA for the CDR3: TGTGCCAGCAGCTTAGATTCGGGAGGGTACTCCTACGAGCAGTACTTC. Amino acid sequence: CASSLDSGGYSYEQYF. V gene TRBV7-9 combines with J gene TRBJ2-7, with 8 bases aligning to TRBD2. CDR1 and CDR2 from the germline V gene are SEHNR and FQNEAQ (reference sequence). Trimming took 1 base from V and 0 from J; bases not matched to a gene: 5. This CDR3 has 16 residues.